This T cell receptor (beta chain) was sequenced during a study of T-cell memory formation after mild COVID-19 (dated by TCRdb to the early 2020s). Regarding the complete study: Most TCR sequence clusters were specific to one of the two donors. In a couple of donors, T-cell clones that expanded and contracted after mild COVID-19 were followed by sequencing TCRalpha and TCRbeta repertoires longitudinally. The cohort comprised two young, previously healthy adult volunteers, one female and one male. Broader findings and caveats from the paper: Contracting CD4+ clones turned up mainly in the CM and EM memory subsets, whereas EMRA was where CD8+ clones were enriched. Some responding clones were detected in pre-infection memory, which suggested that pre-existing cross-reactive memory T cells had joined the SARS-CoV-2 response. Balanced CD4/CD8 phenotypes were observed for clones contracting from day 15 to 85, whereas a bias towards CD4+ was observed for a second wave of clones expanding from day 15 to 37. Whether the second-wave clones peaking on day 37 were SARS-CoV-2 specific was not confirmed. The study included only a couple of mild cases, and larger cohorts that include severe cases with pre-infection samples were judged to be necessary.

Sequenced using an Illumina NovaSeq 6000. cDNA libraries for TCRalpha and TCRbeta were prepared by 5'RACE using constant-segment primers, with sample barcodes and unique molecular identifiers added. Trizol reagent was used to extract RNA from every sample. Amplification of the libraries took two PCR steps, and the second step added a second sample barcode plus Illumina TruSeq adapters. The libraries were sequenced on an Illumina NovaSeq using 2 x 150 bp paired-end reads. On the study's bioinformatics: With migec v1.2.7, reads were demultiplexed and then collapsed into UMI-guided consensus sequences. Using mixcr v2.1.11, the UMI consensuses were aligned to TRA and TRB V and J templates and assembled into clonotypes. A clonotype was counted as expanded or contracted only if both edgeR and NoisET called the change significant, with noise models trained on biological replicates. For edgeR calls, the thresholds were a false discovery rate-adjusted p below 0.01 and a log2 fold-change of 1. As an exploratory analysis of dynamics, PCA with hierarchical clustering was applied to max-normalized trajectories of the 1000 most abundant clonotypes. The CD4 or CD8 phenotype of responding clones was assigned using the separately sequenced CD4+ and CD8+ repertoires. TCRdb trimmed public reads at Q25 via fastp, called clones via MiXCR and kept in-frame beta chains. Entries are consolidated by CDR3 protein sequence, retaining the most common genes and DNA. In this record, the V and J calls reflect TCRdb's handling and not the investigators' own analysis. For this sample the table gives around 300,000 distinct CDR3 sequences, of which roughly 21% were detected only once. The ten largest clones take up around 21% of the sample.

Taken from cysteine to phenylalanine, the CDR3 has 13 residues. Only CDR3 DNA is held: 39 bases, read in frame from base 1. CDR1 and CDR2 are drawn from the germline V gene (reference sequence): GTSNPN, SVGIG. V and J are truncated by 0 bases and 4 bases respectively, leaving an intervening sequence of 7 bases. A remark on this clonotype: Its antigen has not been determined. The input lacks base qualities; no much larger clone sits a single base away.

PBMCs were isolated by Ficoll-Paque density gradient centrifugation. This sequence uses TRBV30 and TRBJ1-5, and perhaps TRBD1 as D gene, on 5 matching bases. The sequence derives from a man aged 18 to 29 who had mild COVID-19 (a few samples of this study predate the infection). The sample titles of this study are shuffled in the database, so cell type and time point are left out; the donor was told from shared clones. Material for sequencing was PBMCs or a T cell subset sorted from them (not recorded which). The DNA sequence is given as TGTGCCTGGAGTGTAACAGGAAATCAGCCCCAGCATTTT. It is translated as CAWSVTGNQPQHF.